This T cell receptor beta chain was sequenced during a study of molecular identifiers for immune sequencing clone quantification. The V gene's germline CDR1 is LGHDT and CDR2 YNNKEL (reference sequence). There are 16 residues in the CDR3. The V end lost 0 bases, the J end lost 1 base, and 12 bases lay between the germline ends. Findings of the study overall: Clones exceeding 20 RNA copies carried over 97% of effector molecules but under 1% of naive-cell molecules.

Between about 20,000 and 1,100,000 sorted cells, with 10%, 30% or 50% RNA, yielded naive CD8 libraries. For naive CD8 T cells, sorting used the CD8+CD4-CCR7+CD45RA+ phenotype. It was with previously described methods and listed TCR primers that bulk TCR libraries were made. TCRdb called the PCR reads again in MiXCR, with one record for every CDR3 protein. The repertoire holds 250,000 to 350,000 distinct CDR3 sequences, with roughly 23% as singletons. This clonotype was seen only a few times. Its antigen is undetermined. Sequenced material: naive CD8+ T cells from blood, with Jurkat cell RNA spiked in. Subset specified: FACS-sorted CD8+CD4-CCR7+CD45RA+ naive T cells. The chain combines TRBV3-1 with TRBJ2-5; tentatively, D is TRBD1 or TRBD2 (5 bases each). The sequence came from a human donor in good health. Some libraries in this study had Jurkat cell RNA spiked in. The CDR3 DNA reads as TGTGCCAGCAGCCAAGAACATCGGGGCGCCCAAGAGACCCAGTACTTC. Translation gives CASSQEHRGAQETQYF.